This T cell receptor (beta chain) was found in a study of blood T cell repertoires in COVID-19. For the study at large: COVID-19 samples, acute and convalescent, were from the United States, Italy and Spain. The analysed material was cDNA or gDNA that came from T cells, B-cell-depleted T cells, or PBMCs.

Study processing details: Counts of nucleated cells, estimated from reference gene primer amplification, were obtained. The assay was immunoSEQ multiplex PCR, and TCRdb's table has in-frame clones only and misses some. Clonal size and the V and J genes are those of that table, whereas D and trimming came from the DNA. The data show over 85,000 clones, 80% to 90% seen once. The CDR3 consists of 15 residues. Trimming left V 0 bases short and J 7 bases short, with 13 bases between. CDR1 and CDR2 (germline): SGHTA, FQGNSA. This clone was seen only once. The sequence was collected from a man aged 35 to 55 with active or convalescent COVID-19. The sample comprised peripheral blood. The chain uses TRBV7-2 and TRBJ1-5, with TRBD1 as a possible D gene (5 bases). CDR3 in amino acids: CASSLAGQGQQPQHF. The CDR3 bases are TGTGCCAGCAGCTTAGCAGGGCAGGGTCAACAGCCCCAGCATTTT.